One and the same sample provided the 30 T cell receptor beta chains below, sequenced in a study of Ad26.COV2.S vaccination and SARS-CoV-2 variants. Treatment meaning: 15 to 20 received Ad26.COV2.S at low or high dose, single or two shots; 5 received placebo; per-sample allocation not given. Samples were taken on day 63 after the first vaccine or placebo injection. Only in-frame clones appear in the TCRdb table, and some are missing; sequencing was by immunoSEQ multiplex PCR. Among about 680,000 clones listed, around 90% were seen once. Sequencing was performed on peripheral blood, taken in a trial of Ad26.COV2.S vaccine versus placebo. Every receptor here comes from a person aged 18-60 years who received the Ad26.COV2.S COVID-19 vaccine or a placebo.

The V gene is TRBV18, the J gene TRBJ2-1; unclear D gene. Germline V gene sequence: CDR1 KGHSH, CDR2 LQKENI. CDR3 length: 12 amino acids. V lost 5 bases and J 8 bases, leaving 10 bases between the germline ends. The CDR3 sequence is CASSSQNDEQFF. The DNA for the CDR3 is TGTGCCAGCTCATCCCAGAACGATGAGCAGTTCTTC.

The V call is TRBV29-1, the J call TRBJ2-7, with D tentatively TRBD1 (6 bases). The germline CDR1 and CDR2 sequences are SQVTM and ANQGSEA. V was shortened by 4 bases and J by 4 bases, with 23 bases between the two germline ends. The CDR3 length is 16 residues. The CDR3 nucleotides are TGCAGCGTTGCCCTTTTTGTAGGGGGTCTTGTATACGAGCAGTACTTC. Translation: CSVALFVGGLVYEQYF.

V usage is TRBV7-9 and J usage is TRBJ2-3, with 12 bases matching TRBD2. CDR3 length: 17 residues. Trimming cost V 3 bases and J 0 bases; bases outside gene matches: 4. CDR1 and CDR2 (germline): SEHNR, FQNEAQ (reference sequence). The chain's CDR3 is CASSFWTSGVSTDTQYF. The DNA of the CDR3 is TGTGCCAGCAGCTTCTGGACTAGCGGGGTTAGCACAGATACGCAGTATTTT. Using reference TRBV7-9 and TRBJ2-3 for the parts outside the CDR3, the full variable domain is DTGVSQNPRHKITKRGQNVTFRCDPISEHNRLYWYRQTLGQGPEFLTYFQNEAQLEKSRLLSDRFSAERPKGSFSTLEIQRTEQGDSAMYLCASSFWTSGVSTDTQYFGPGTRLTVL.

The V and J genes are TRBV5-1 and TRBJ2-1, with D possibly TRBD2 on 5 matching bases. V lost 3 bases to trimming and J lost 5 bases, with 15 bases between them. The germline V gene encodes CDR1 SGHRS and CDR2 YFSETQ. The length of the CDR3 is 15 residues. CDR3 sequence (DNA): TGCGCCAGCAGCTCAACTAGTCCGACCCACAATGAGCAGTTCTTC. This encodes CASSSTSPTHNEQFF.

The V and J genes are TRBV5-4 and TRBJ2-7; possibly TRBD1 for D (5 bases). V was shortened by 5 bases and J by 7 bases, with 10 bases between the two germline ends. CDR1 is SGHNT and CDR2 is YYREEE in the germline V gene (reference sequence). This CDR3 has 11 residues. Here the CDR3 DNA reads TGTGCCAGCAGTTCAGGGTTGGAGCAGTACTTC. Encoded protein: CASSSGLEQYF. The full variable domain, its missing parts supplied by reference TRBV5-4 and TRBJ2-7, is ETGVTQSPTHLIKTRGQQVTLRCSSQSGHNTVSWYQQALGQGPQFIFQYYREEENGRGNFPPRFSGLQFPNYSSELNVNALELDDSALYLCASSSGLEQYFGPGTRLTVT.

The gene calls are TRBV9 and TRBJ2-5, with D unclear. V was shortened by 0 bases and J by 7 bases, with 10 bases between the two germline ends. CDR3 length: 13 residues. Per germline, CDR1 SGDLS and CDR2 YYNGEE. The CDR3 DNA sequence: TGTGCCAGCAGCGTAGAGGAATACGGGACCCAGTACTTC. It codes for CASSVEEYGTQYF. Complete variable domain (other parts from reference TRBV9 and TRBJ2-5): DSGVTQTPKHLITATGQRVTLRCSPRSGDLSVYWYQQSLDQGLQFLIQYYNGEERAKGNILERFSAQQFPDLHSELNLSSLELGDSALYFCASSVEEYGTQYFGPGTRLLVL.

This rearrangement joins TRBV29-1 to TRBJ1-2; the D gene is possibly TRBD1 (6 bases). The CDR3 length is 14 residues. From germline, CDR1 is SQVTM and CDR2 ANQGSEA. Trimming shortened V by 8 bases and J by 5 bases, and 21 bases separated the two germline ends. CDR3 coding DNA: TGCAGCCAAAGGTCGTTACAGGGCGGGTATGGCTACACCTTC. It codes for CSQRSLQGGYGYTF.

V usage is TRBV3-1 (or the pseudogene TRBV3-2) and J usage is TRBJ1-1, with D possibly TRBD1 on 5 matching bases. Trimming took 1 base from V and 10 from J, leaving 16 bases between them. Germline V gene lookup returns CDR1 LGHDT and CDR2 YNNKEL (reference sequence). This CDR3 contains 14 residues. CDR3 region: CASSQGRGASRAFF. CDR3 coding DNA: TGTGCCAGCAGCCAAGGGCGAGGGGCGAGTAGAGCTTTCTTT.

This chain links TRBV7-2 with TRBJ2-2; tentative D call: TRBD2 (5 bases). The germline V gene has CDR1 SGHTA and CDR2 FQGNSA. The CDR3 sequence is 13 residues long. Deletions cut 5 bases from V and 6 bases from J, with 10 bases between. The CDR3: CASSPSGAGELFF. The CDR3 nucleotides read TGTGCCAGCAGCCCCTCCGGGGCCGGGGAGCTGTTTTTT.

Written as DNA, the CDR3 is TGTGCCAGCAGCTTATTCGGAGAATCTGGGGCCAACGTCCTGACTTTC. It is translated as CASSLFGESGANVLTF. The chain joins TRBV7-2 to TRBJ2-6; no clear D gene. The CDR3 sequence is 16 residues long. Germline values: CDR1 SGHTA, CDR2 FQGNSA. V was pared by 2 bases and J by 1 base, with 9 bases between.

The J gene is TRBJ1-6, the V gene TRBV7-9; unclear D gene. The germline gives CDR1 SEHNR, CDR2 FQNEAQ (reference sequence). The V and J ends lost 2 bases and 8 bases respectively, with 13 bases between them. The CDR3 is 15 amino acids. This chain's CDR3 is CASSLRSGIDSPLHF. CDR3 nucleotides: TGTGCCAGCAGCTTAAGGTCGGGGATCGATTCACCCCTCCACTTT. Filled out from reference TRBV7-9 and TRBJ1-6, the complete variable domain reads DTGVSQNPRHKITKRGQNVTFRCDPISEHNRLYWYRQTLGQGPEFLTYFQNEAQLEKSRLLSDRFSAERPKGSFSTLEIQRTEQGDSAMYLCASSLRSGIDSPLHFGNGTRLTVT.

The chain uses TRBV18 and TRBJ2-2; a weak D match, TRBD1 (6 bases). Per the germline V gene, CDR1 is KGHSH and CDR2 is LQKENI. Between the trimmed V and J ends, which lost 6 bases and 1 base, there was a span of 15 bases. The CDR3 runs 16 residues. The CDR3 reads CASSTRGTRNTGELFF. The DNA of the CDR3 is TGTGCCAGCTCGACCAGAGGGACACGGAACACCGGGGAGCTGTTTTTT. Combining the CDR3 with reference TRBV18 and TRBJ2-2 gives the whole variable domain NAGVMQNPRHLVRRRGQEARLRCSPMKGHSHVYWYRQLPEEGLKFMVYLQKENIIDESGMPKERFSAEFPKEGPSILRIQQVVRGDSAAYFCASSTRGTRNTGELFFGEGSRLTVL.

The chain employs TRBV7-7 and TRBJ2-3; weak D call: TRBD2 (7 bases). CDR1 SSHAT and CDR2 FNYEAQ come from the germline V gene (reference sequence). The CDR3 contains 16 residues. V was pared by 5 bases and J by 4 bases, with 19 bases between. This chain's CDR3 is CASSPLRGGRSDTQYF. The CDR3 nucleotides read TGTGCCAGCAGCCCTCTAAGGGGGGGCCGGTCAGATACGCAGTATTTT.

This chain uses TRBV2 with TRBJ2-2; D is undetermined. V shed 1 base and J shed 7 bases, with 10 bases lying between them. The CDR3 contains 14 residues. The germline CDR1 and CDR2 sequences are SNHLY and FYNNEI. The CDR3 protein is CASSEGRGNGELFF. The DNA for the CDR3 is TGTGCCAGCAGTGAAGGTCGAGGTAACGGGGAGCTGTTTTTT.

Only one count was recorded for this clone. The chain couples TRBV6-5 to TRBJ2-3, with D hard to call. The germline V and J ends were trimmed by 8 bases and 4 bases, with 13 bases remaining between them. The CDR3 runs to 13 residues. CDR1 MNHEY and CDR2 SVGAGI come from the germline V gene. The CDR3 DNA sequence: TGTGCCAGCTCGGAAAGGGCTCCAGATACGCAGTATTTT. Translated: CASSERAPDTQYF.

The J gene is TRBJ2-3, the V gene TRBV5-4; 8 bases line up with TRBD2. Germline assignment: CDR1 SGHNT and CDR2 YYREEE (reference sequence). The trim removed 3 bases at V and 0 bases at J, leaving 6 bases unmatched. The CDR3 spans 16 residues. CDR3 residues: CASSSRLAISTDTQYF. The CDR3, as DNA: TGTGCCAGCAGCTCCCGACTAGCGATTAGCACAGATACGCAGTATTTT.

The genes are TRBV19 and TRBJ1-2, with D tentatively TRBD1 (5 bases). The CDR3 is made up of 13 amino acids. Trimming took 6 bases from V and 5 from J, leaving 13 bases between them. The germline V gene encodes CDR1 LNHDA and CDR2 SQIVND (reference sequence). The DNA of the CDR3 is TGTGCCAGTAGCACCGGGACCTATTATGGCTACACCTTC. The encoded protein is CASSTGTYYGYTF. Filled out from reference TRBV19 and TRBJ1-2, the complete variable domain reads DGGITQSPKYLFRKEGQNVTLSCEQNLNHDAMYWYRQDPGQGLRLIYYSQIVNDFQKGDIAEGYSVSREKKESFPLTVTSAQKNPTAFYLCASSTGTYYGYTFGSGTRLTVV.

This chain connects TRBV5-1 to TRBJ1-2; D unresolved. The V end lost 1 base, the J end lost 4 bases, and 14 bases lay between the germline ends. The CDR3 contains 15 residues. CDR1 SGHRS and CDR2 YFSETQ come from the germline V gene. CDR3 sequence reads: CASSLIPSSAYGYTF. The DNA of the CDR3 is TGCGCCAGCAGCTTGATCCCATCATCTGCCTATGGCTACACCTTC.

This clone occurred a few times. This rearrangement joins TRBV7-2 to TRBJ1-5, with D perhaps TRBD1 (5 bases). This CDR3 comprises 15 residues. Trimming cost V 1 base and J 8 bases, with 15 bases left between them. Per germline, CDR1 SGHTA and CDR2 FQGNSA. CDR3 in amino acids: CASSLELGRTEPQHF. CDR3 coding DNA: TGTGCCAGCAGCTTAGAATTGGGGCGGACGGAGCCCCAGCATTTT.

The chain has TRBV7-9 and TRBJ2-3; 7 bases map to TRBD2. In germline, CDR1 is SEHNR, CDR2 FQNEAQ (reference sequence). The CDR3 totals 13 residues. V lost 8 bases, J lost 0 bases, and 2 bases stayed unmatched. In DNA form, the CDR3 reads TGTGCCAGCCGGCGGGAGAGCACAGATACGCAGTATTTT. It encodes CASRRESTDTQYF.

On this clone itself: This sample also contains other DNA sequences that code for the same CDR3. The V and J genes are TRBV16 and TRBJ1-1; D gene uncertain. CDR1 is KGHSY, CDR2 FQNENV, per germline. There are 13 residues in the CDR3. V was trimmed by 5 bases and J by 1 base, leaving 8 bases between them. CDR3 loop: CASSRGENTEAFF. CDR3 coding DNA: TGTGCCAGCAGCAGAGGCGAGAACACTGAAGCTTTCTTT.

This sequence joins TRBV11-2 and TRBJ2-1; 7 bases line up with TRBD1. This CDR3 is built from 15 residues. Trimming removed 8 bases from V and 0 bases from J; junction bases left unmatched: 7. Germline loops: CDR1 SGHAT, CDR2 FQNNGV. CDR3 DNA sequence: TGTGCCAGCGGGAACAGGGGAATCTCCTACAATGAGCAGTTCTTC. Translating it yields CASGNRGISYNEQFF.

The rearrangement links TRBV6-2 or TRBV6-3 to TRBJ2-2, with a tentative D call TRBD2 (5 bases). Trimming took 0 bases from V and 4 from J, leaving 18 bases between them. CDR1 is MNHEY, CDR2 SVGEGT, per germline. This CDR3 comprises 18 residues. Here the CDR3 DNA reads TGTGCCAGCAGTTACTCGAGGGTCGGCGACACCTTCACCGGGGAGCTGTTTTTT. It specifies CASSYSRVGDTFTGELFF.

The V and J genes are TRBV20-1 and TRBJ1-4, with D unresolved. This CDR3 comprises 11 residues. V lost 1 base to trimming and J lost 8 bases, with 5 bases between them. Germline CDR1 DFQATT, CDR2 SNEGSKA (reference sequence). CDR3 nucleotides: TGCAGTGCTAGAGGGAAAGAAAAACTGTTTTTT. The encoded protein is CSARGKEKLFF.

This chain connects TRBV19 to TRBJ1-2, with D possibly matching TRBD1 (6 bases). This CDR3 is built from 13 residues. Germline CDR1 LNHDA, CDR2 SQIVND (reference sequence). Trimming removed 3 bases at V and 4 bases at J, with 9 bases between. CDR3 protein: CASSIQGSYGYTF. CDR3 DNA sequence: TGTGCCAGTAGTATTCAGGGGAGCTATGGCTACACCTTC. The complete variable domain, with remaining parts taken from reference TRBV19 and TRBJ1-2, reads DGGITQSPKYLFRKEGQNVTLSCEQNLNHDAMYWYRQDPGQGLRLIYYSQIVNDFQKGDIAEGYSVSREKKESFPLTVTSAQKNPTAFYLCASSIQGSYGYTFGSGTRLTVV.

The genes are TRBV2 and TRBJ2-7; perhaps TRBD1 as D (6 bases). Germline CDR1 SNHLY, CDR2 FYNNEI. The CDR3 runs 14 residues. Trimming took off 6 bases at V and 3 bases at J, with 15 bases between the two ends. The CDR3: CASSLTGIGYEQYF. CDR3 sequence (DNA): TGTGCCAGCAGCCTAACAGGGATCGGCTACGAGCAGTACTTC.

The chain is built from TRBV5-6 and TRBJ2-5; 10 nucleotides line up with TRBD2. The junction had 10 bases not matched to a gene; V was cut back by 0 bases and J by 5 bases. Germline V gene sequence: CDR1 SGHDT, CDR2 YYEEEE. There are 17 residues in the CDR3. The CDR3 DNA reads as TGTGCCAGCAGCTTGGAAGTCCTAGCGGGAGAGAAGGAGACCCAGTACTTC. Protein product: CASSLEVLAGEKETQYF.

The rearrangement joins TRBV10-3 to TRBJ2-5, with 15 bases that match TRBD2. There are 16 residues in the CDR3. V lost 6 bases to trimming and J lost 5 bases; unmatched junction nucleotides: 7. Germline V gene lookup returns CDR1 ENHRY and CDR2 SYGVKD. CDR3 loop: CAIREGLAGGGETQYF. The CDR3 nucleotides are TGTGCCATCAGGGAGGGACTAGCGGGGGGCGGTGAGACCCAGTACTTC.

This clone was seen a handful of times. V gene TRBV30 combines with J gene TRBJ1-1, with D unclear. With 3 bases removed from V and 0 bases from J, the gap between germline ends came to 23 bases. The germline gives CDR1 GTSNPN, CDR2 SVGIG (reference sequence). The CDR3 is 18 residues long. CDR3 in DNA: TGTGCCTGGAGGAGGAAGGGATGGGCCAGATCGATGAACACTGAAGCTTTCTTT. It codes for CAWRRKGWARSMNTEAFF.

V and J are TRBV5-5 and TRBJ2-3, with 8 bases fitting TRBD2. This CDR3 spans 16 amino acids. Germline V gene data show CDR1 as SGHKS and CDR2 as YYEKEE (reference sequence). Trimming cost V 0 bases and J 0 bases; bases outside gene matches: 3. In DNA form, the CDR3 reads TGTGCCAGCAGCTTGGGGACTAGCCCCAGCACAGATACGCAGTATTTT. Translating gives CASSLGTSPSTDTQYF.